Below are 13 T cell receptor beta chains sequenced from a single sample in a study of blood T cell repertoires in COVID-19. Using immunoSEQ multiplex PCR, the repertoire was profiled, and TCRdb retains in-frame clones only, with some absent. This table holds 200,000 to 250,000 clones, 84% found once. Sequencing was done on a sample of peripheral blood. Receptors originate from a woman in her forties or fifties with active or convalescent COVID-19.

This sequence joins TRBV3-1 (or the pseudogene TRBV3-2) and TRBJ2-5; tentative D call: TRBD1 (6 bases). The CDR3 consists of 14 residues. V was clipped by 5 bases and J by 3 bases, with 13 bases between them. From germline, CDR1 is LGHDT and CDR2 YNNKEL (reference sequence). The CDR3 region has the DNA TGTGCCAGCAGCTTGAGGGGGTCTAAAGAGACCCAGTACTTC. It encodes CASSLRGSKETQYF.

This chain joins TRBV20-1 and TRBJ2-1; TRBD2 matches 10 bases. The CDR3 length is 14 residues. J was trimmed by 2 bases and V by 7 bases; bases with no gene match: 5. From germline, CDR1 is DFQATT and CDR2 SNEGSKA (reference sequence). DNA of the CDR3: TGCAGTGTTAGTCTAGCGGGAGCCTACAATGAGCAGTTCTTC. Its protein is CSVSLAGAYNEQFF.

This clone was recorded a few times. This chain links TRBV18 with TRBJ2-7, with 7 positions matching TRBD2. V was clipped by 2 bases and J by 3 bases; unmatched bases: 1. The CDR3 has 13 amino acids. Germline V gene lookup returns CDR1 KGHSH and CDR2 LQKENI. The CDR3 protein is CASSPTGGYEQYV. Written as DNA, the CDR3 is TGTGCCAGCTCACCAACGGGGGGCTACGAGCAGTACGTC.

The chain employs TRBV6-5 and TRBJ1-2, with unresolved D. V was shortened by 5 bases and J by 0 bases, with 10 bases between the two germline ends. The CDR3 spans 14 residues. CDR1 and CDR2 (germline): MNHEY, SVGAGI. CDR3: CASSPQTANYGYTF. The CDR3 coding sequence is TGTGCCAGCAGTCCCCAAACAGCTAACTATGGCTACACCTTC.

The V call is TRBV6-4, the J call TRBJ1-2, with 9 bases aligning to TRBD1. V lost 2 bases, J lost 6 bases, and 13 bases stayed unmatched. The CDR3 covers 17 residues. Germline V lookup: CDR1 MRHNA, CDR2 SNTAGT. As DNA, the CDR3 is TGTGCCAGCAGTGACACTCAAGTTAGGACAGGGGTTGATGGCTACACCTTC. Its translation is CASSDTQVRTGVDGYTF.

The chain recombines TRBV4-1 with TRBJ1-1, with D perhaps TRBD1 (6 bases). Germline V gene lookup returns CDR1 MGHRA and CDR2 YSYEKL. The CDR3 runs 15 residues. The V end was cut by 7 bases, the J end by 4 bases, with 19 bases between. DNA of the CDR3: TGCGCCAGCAATGAAGCAGGGGCGGGTTTCACTGAAGCTTTCTTT. It encodes CASNEAGAGFTEAFF.

The genes are TRBV18 and TRBJ1-2; 7 positions match TRBD1. The CDR3 length is 14 residues. With V trimmed by 3 bases and J by 8 bases, 9 bases remained unmatched. In germline, CDR1 is KGHSH, CDR2 LQKENI. Here the CDR3 reads CASSPPNRGGGYTF. Here the CDR3 DNA reads TGTGCCAGCTCACCTCCCAACAGGGGCGGGGGCTACACCTTC.

A note on this clone: This CDR3 is missing its conserved last phenylalanine or tryptophan, likely due to a read error. No DNA is shown, since the ends of the CDR3 on it are uncertain; the CDR3 is the one TCRdb lists. The chain combines TRBV5-1 with TRBJ2-7; the table assigns TRBD2, which was not confirmed against the DNA. Germline values: CDR1 SGHRS, CDR2 YFSETQ. The CDR3 is 12 amino acids in total, end residues counted. CDR3 protein: CASSYHRGDPRG.

This chain links TRBV10-3 with TRBJ2-3; D may be TRBD2 (5 bases). The ends were cut back, 6 bases at V and 0 bases at J, with 13 bases in the middle. Germline V lookup: CDR1 ENHRY, CDR2 SYGVKD. This CDR3 has 15 amino acids. The CDR3 nucleotides are TGTGCCATCAGGGGGAAGGGAGTTAGCACAGATACGCAGTATTTT. Its protein product is CAIRGKGVSTDTQYF.

This chain uses TRBV5-1 with TRBJ2-1, with TRBD1 identical over 10 bases. This CDR3 has 14 residues. The germline V gene encodes CDR1 SGHRS and CDR2 YFSETQ. Unmatched junction bases numbered 6, after V lost 4 bases and J lost 8 bases. The CDR3 region has the DNA TGCGCCAGCAGCCGGACAGGGGGTATCGATGAGCAGTTCTTC. Translated: CASSRTGGIDEQFF.

The genes are TRBV7-6 and TRBJ1-6, with 7 bases fitting TRBD1. After removal of 5 bases from V and 9 bases from J, the junction contained 13 bases not matched to a gene. This CDR3 is built from 16 residues. Germline values: CDR1 SGHVS, CDR2 FNYEAQ. The CDR3 is CASSRDPGQSLSPLHF. The CDR3 DNA reads as TGTGCCAGCAGCCGTGACCCGGGACAGTCGCTTTCACCCCTCCACTTT.

The rearrangement joins TRBV24-1 to TRBJ1-4, with unresolved D. The CDR3 extends over 10 amino acids. The V gene lost 10 bases and the J gene lost 7 bases, with 6 bases spanning the gap. CDR1 is KGHDR, CDR2 SFDVKD, per germline. CDR3 amino acids: CATPGEKLFF. In DNA form, the CDR3 reads TGTGCCACACCGGGTGAAAAACTGTTTTTT.

This rearrangement joins TRBV7-2 to TRBJ1-1, with TRBD1 matching 9 bases. V gave up 5 bases and J gave up 3 bases; unmatched junction bases: 4. The CDR3 is 14 amino acids. In germline, CDR1 is SGHTA, CDR2 FQGNSA. The CDR3 nucleotides read TGTGCCAGCAGCAAACAGGGGGCTGACACTGAAGCTTTCTTT. This sequence encodes CASSKQGADTEAFF.